The 3 T cell receptor beta chains below all came from one sample that was sequenced in a study of shared clonotypes between healthy human individuals. Measured with immunoSEQ multiplex PCR; TCRdb has only the in-frame clones, and not every one. Among about a million clones listed, approximately 80% were seen once. The sequenced sample consisted of memory CD4+ T cells sorted from blood. This sample's subset: CD45RA-negative fraction. These receptors all stem from a man aged 18 to 30 in good health.

The V call is TRBV5-1, the J call TRBJ2-5, with 8 nucleotides matching TRBD2. Germline lookup yields CDR1 SGHRS and CDR2 YFSETQ. The junction had 12 bases not matched to a gene; V was cut back by 0 bases and J by 5 bases. The CDR3 has 17 residues. This CDR3 reads CASSLVVGAGGAETQYF. The CDR3 DNA reads TGCGCCAGCAGCTTGGTAGTCGGTGCGGGGGGCGCGGAGACCCAGTACTTC.

This clone has only a few counts. V usage is TRBV4-2 and J usage is TRBJ1-1; 7 positions agree with TRBD1. Germline V gives CDR1 LGHNA, CDR2 YNFKEQ. After removal of 4 bases from V and 0 bases from J, the junction contained 5 bases not matched to a gene. The CDR3 is 15 residues long. The CDR3 protein is CASSPRQGLNTEAFF. The CDR3, as DNA: TGTGCCAGCAGCCCTCGACAGGGCTTGAACACTGAAGCTTTCTTT.

The chain joins TRBV7-8 to TRBJ2-1; 9 positions agree with TRBD2. The junction had 8 bases not matched to a gene; V was cut back by 7 bases and J by 4 bases. The CDR3 loop spans 15 amino acids. Germline CDR1 and CDR2: SGHVS and FQNEAQ. The CDR3 bases are TGTGCCAGCAATTTGCGGGAGGGCATGTACAATGAGCAGTTCTTC. Its protein is CASNLREGMYNEQFF.